This TCR beta chain was sequenced during a study of circulating CD8 cells and anti-PD-1 response in melanoma. Study information: Responders had complete or partial responses; non-responders had stable or progressive disease.

Using roughly 14 ng of total RNA, TCR libraries were made with the QIAseq Immune Repertoire TCR panel. Each CDR3 protein gets one entry after TCRdb re-called the reads with MiXCR. The profile shows about 440 distinct CDR3 sequences, around 17% of them singletons. Sorting of live CD3+CD8+TCRalphabeta+ cells by PD-1 and/or TIGIT gave four subsets. This clonotype is medium-sized. With 5 bases clipped from V and 5 bases from J, the junction kept 7 bases outside the gene matches. Germline V gene sequence: CDR1 SGHTA, CDR2 FQGNSA. This CDR3 comprises 14 residues. The clonotype originates from a human donor with melanoma. The donor label of this sample is uncertain. Some clones in this sample may be carry-over from other donors' samples. Sequences were derived from CD8+ T cells from PBMCs, sampled at baseline or after one month of anti-PD-1 therapy (not recorded which). This chain uses TRBV7-2 with TRBJ2-5, with 8 nucleotides matching TRBD2. In DNA form, the CDR3 reads TGTGCCAGCAGCACGGGGACTAGAGGCGAGACCCAGTACTTC. Translating gives CASSTGTRGETQYF.